A single count supports the clone carrying this TCR beta chain. Its antigen is not identified. Profiling relied on immunoSEQ multiplex PCR, and the TCRdb table lists in-frame clones only, not all of them. This table holds nearly 2 million clones, approximately 94% found once. This CDR3 has 16 residues. Per the germline V gene, CDR1 is MNHNS and CDR2 is SASEGT. Trimming pared 3 bases from V and 4 bases from J, leaving 18 bases between. This sample stems from a study of shared clonotypes between healthy human individuals. Overall study context: Each donor's CD4 naive and CD4 memory cells filled three plates apiece, CD8 naive two, and CD8 memory one.

Overall study results and limits: It was the few donors that limited the genetic and exposure-history diversity represented. Among four donors, about 4.6% of naive CD4 clonotypes were found in common.

Naive-designated CD8 cells lacked CD45RO, were positively enriched for CCR7, and omitted terminally differentiated effector memory CD45RA+ cells. The sequenced sample was naive CD8+ T cells sorted from blood. The receptor's source is a man aged 18 to 35 in good health. The chain joins TRBV6-1 to TRBJ1-2; possibly TRBD1 for D (5 bases). Here the CDR3 DNA reads TGTGCCAGCAGTGATTTGGGGGAGCAGCTACCCTATGGCTACACCTTC. Translation gives CASSDLGEQLPYGYTF.